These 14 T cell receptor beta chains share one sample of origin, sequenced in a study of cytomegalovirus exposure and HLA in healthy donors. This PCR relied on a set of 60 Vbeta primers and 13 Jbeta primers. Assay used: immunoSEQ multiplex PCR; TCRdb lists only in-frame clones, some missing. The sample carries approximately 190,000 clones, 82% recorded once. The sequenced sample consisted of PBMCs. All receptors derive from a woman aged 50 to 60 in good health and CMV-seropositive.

The CDR3 coding sequence is TGCGCCAGCAGCTTGCCAGGGTCTGCAGGAGCTAATGAAAAACTGTTTTTT. It yields the protein CASSLPGSAGANEKLFF. The chain uses TRBV5-1 and TRBJ1-4; D may be TRBD1 (5 bases). The CDR3 spans 17 residues. V lost 1 base, J lost 3 bases, and 16 bases lay in between. CDR1 and CDR2 from the germline V gene are SGHRS and YFSETQ.

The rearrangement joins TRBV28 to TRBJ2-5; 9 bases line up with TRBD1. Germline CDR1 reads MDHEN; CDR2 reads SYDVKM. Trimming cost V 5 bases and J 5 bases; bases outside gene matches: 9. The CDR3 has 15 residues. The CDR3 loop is CASSLPGQGGETQYF. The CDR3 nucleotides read TGTGCCAGCAGTCTACCGGGACAGGGAGGGGAGACCCAGTACTTC.

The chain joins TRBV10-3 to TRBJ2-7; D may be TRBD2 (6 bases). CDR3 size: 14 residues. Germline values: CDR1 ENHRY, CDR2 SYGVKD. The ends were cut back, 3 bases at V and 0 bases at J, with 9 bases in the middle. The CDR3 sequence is CAISEGGDSYEQYF. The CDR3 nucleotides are TGTGCCATCAGTGAAGGAGGGGACTCCTACGAGCAGTACTTC.

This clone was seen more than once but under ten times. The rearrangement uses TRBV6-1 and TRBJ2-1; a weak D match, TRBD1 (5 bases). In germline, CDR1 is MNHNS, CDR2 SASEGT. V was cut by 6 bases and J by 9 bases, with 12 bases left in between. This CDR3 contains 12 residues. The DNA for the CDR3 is TGTGCCAGCAGGACAGCCGGCGGTGAGCAGTTCTTC. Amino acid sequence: CASRTAGGEQFF.

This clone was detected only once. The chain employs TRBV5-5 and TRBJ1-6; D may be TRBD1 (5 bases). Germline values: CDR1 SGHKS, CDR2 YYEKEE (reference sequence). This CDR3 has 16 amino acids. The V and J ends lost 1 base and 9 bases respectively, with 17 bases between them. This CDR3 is CASSLSLSGDASPLHF. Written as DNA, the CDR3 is TGTGCCAGCAGCTTGAGTCTGAGCGGGGACGCTTCACCCCTCCACTTT.

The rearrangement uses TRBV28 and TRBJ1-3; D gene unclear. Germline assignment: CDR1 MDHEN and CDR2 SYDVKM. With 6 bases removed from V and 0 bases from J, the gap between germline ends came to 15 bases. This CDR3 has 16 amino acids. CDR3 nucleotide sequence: TGTGCCAGCAGCCGGGGAGGCCTGCTCTCTGGAAACACCATATATTTT. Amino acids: CASSRGGLLSGNTIYF.

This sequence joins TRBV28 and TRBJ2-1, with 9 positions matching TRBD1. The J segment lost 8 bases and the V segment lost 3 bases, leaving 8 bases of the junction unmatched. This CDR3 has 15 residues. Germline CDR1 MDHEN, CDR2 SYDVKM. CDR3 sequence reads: CASSFRDRGGDEQFF. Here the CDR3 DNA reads TGTGCCAGCAGTTTCCGAGACAGGGGGGGGGATGAGCAGTTCTTC.

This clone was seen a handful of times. CDR3 sequence (DNA): TGTGCCAGCAGCTGGTCAACAGGGTCTGGGGCCAACGTCCTGACTTTC. Translating gives CASSWSTGSGANVLTF. V usage is TRBV5-5 and J usage is TRBJ2-6; tentatively, D is TRBD1 (6 bases). V was cut by 3 bases and J by 1 base, with 11 bases left in between. The CDR3 has 16 amino acids. Germline lookup yields CDR1 SGHKS and CDR2 YYEKEE (reference sequence). Drawing the rest from reference TRBV5-5 and TRBJ2-6, the complete variable domain is DAGVTQSPTHLIKTRGQQVTLRCSPISGHKSVSWYQQVLGQGPQFIFQYYEKEERGRGNFPDRFSARQFPNYSSELNVNALLLGDSALYLCASSWSTGSGANVLTFGAGSRLTVL.

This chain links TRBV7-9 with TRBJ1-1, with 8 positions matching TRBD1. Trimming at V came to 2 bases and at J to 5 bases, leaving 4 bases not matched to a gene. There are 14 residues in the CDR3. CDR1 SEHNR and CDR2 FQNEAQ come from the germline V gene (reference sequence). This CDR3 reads CASSLLDRVTEAFF. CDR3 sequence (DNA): TGTGCCAGCAGCTTATTGGACAGGGTTACTGAAGCTTTCTTT.

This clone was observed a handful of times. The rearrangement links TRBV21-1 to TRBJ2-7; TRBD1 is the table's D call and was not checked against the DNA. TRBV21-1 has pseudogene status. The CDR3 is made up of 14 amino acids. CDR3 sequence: CASSKDRGSYEQYF. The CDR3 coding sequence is TGTGCCAGCAGCAAGGACAGGGGATCCTACGAGCAGTACTTC.

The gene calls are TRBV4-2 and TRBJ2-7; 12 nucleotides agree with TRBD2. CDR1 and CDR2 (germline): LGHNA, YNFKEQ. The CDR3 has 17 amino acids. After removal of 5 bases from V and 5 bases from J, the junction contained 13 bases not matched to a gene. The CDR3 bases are TGTGCCAGCAGCAAGATCCTAGCGGGAGGGCCTTTCAACGAGCAGTACTTC. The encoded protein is CASSKILAGGPFNEQYF.

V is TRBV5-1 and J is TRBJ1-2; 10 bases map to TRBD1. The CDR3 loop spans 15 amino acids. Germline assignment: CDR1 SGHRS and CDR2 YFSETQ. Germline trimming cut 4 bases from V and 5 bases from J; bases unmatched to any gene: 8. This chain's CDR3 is CASSPRGDRGYGYTF. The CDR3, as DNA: TGCGCCAGCAGCCCCCGGGGGGACAGGGGTTATGGCTACACCTTC.

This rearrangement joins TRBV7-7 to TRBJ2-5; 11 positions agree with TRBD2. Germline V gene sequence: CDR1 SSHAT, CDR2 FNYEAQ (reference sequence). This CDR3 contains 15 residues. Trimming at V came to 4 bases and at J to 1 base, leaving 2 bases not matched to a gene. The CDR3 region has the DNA TGTGCCAGCAGCTCGGGACTAGCGGTCCAAGAGACCCAGTACTTC. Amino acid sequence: CASSSGLAVQETQYF.

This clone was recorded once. Here the CDR3 DNA reads TGTGCCAGCACCGAAGCCGGGACAGGGAGCTCCTACGAGCAGTACTTC. Its translation is CASTEAGTGSSYEQYF. The chain uses TRBV28 and TRBJ2-7; 9 nucleotides align to TRBD1. Trimming removed 7 bases from V and 0 bases from J; junction bases left unmatched: 10. The CDR3 contains 16 residues. CDR1 is MDHEN, CDR2 SYDVKM, per germline.